A single TCR beta chain is shown here with its context. The data are from a study of blood T cells in healthy people across ages. Primed by a sample-barcoded 5' primer and a J-beta primer mix, a second PCR proceeded for about 7 to 11 cycles. TCRdb re-derived calls from the 5' RACE reads in MiXCR, one entry per CDR3 protein. The table shows under 700,000 distinct CDR3 sequences, with 24% occurring only once. V lost 5 bases and J lost 4; bases outside the gene matches: 8. The CDR3 sequence is 16 residues long. Germline lookup yields CDR1 LGHDT and CDR2 YNNKEL (reference sequence). This sample also appeared in a second study, on T cells of mothers and their children.

This TCR was recovered from a boy aged 5-17 years in good health. The V and J genes are TRBV3-1 and TRBJ2-1, with 10 bases fitting TRBD2. Sample: blood. As DNA, the CDR3 is TGTGCCAGCAGCGAAGTGACTAGCGGGCTTTACAATGAGCAGTTCTTC. Amino acids: CASSEVTSGLYNEQFF.